Presented here are 11 T cell receptor beta chains from one specimen sequenced in a study of identical twins. TCRdb redid the calling of the 5' RACE reads with MiXCR, one entry per CDR3 protein. The sample has around 680,000 distinct CDR3 sequences; under 9% are singletons. This sample was also put to use in a study of yellow fever vaccine responses in identical twins.

Sequenced sample: PBMCs. The receptors come from a woman aged 18-35 years in good health.

This clonotype came up once. The chain couples TRBV6-2 or TRBV6-3 to TRBJ2-1; the match to TRBD1 covers 8 bases. Germline loops: CDR1 MNHEY, CDR2 SVGEGT. J gave up 5 bases and V 5 bases, and 11 bases lay outside the gene matches. This CDR3 has 16 residues. This CDR3 reads CASSAFQDRADNEQFF. The CDR3 DNA reads TGTGCCAGCAGTGCCTTCCAGGACAGGGCCGACAATGAGCAGTTCTTC.

This clonotype has ten or more counts. This sequence joins TRBV7-8 and TRBJ2-1; 7 positions match TRBD1. Germline V lookup: CDR1 SGHVS, CDR2 FQNEAQ. The CDR3 consists of 15 residues. Germline trimming cut 5 bases from V and 4 bases from J; bases unmatched to any gene: 8. The CDR3 bases are TGTGCCAGCAGCCCCCCGGGACAGCAGTACAATGAGCAGTTCTTC. This sequence encodes CASSPPGQQYNEQFF.

This clonotype turned up a few times. This chain connects TRBV6-5 to TRBJ2-7, with D uncertain. Germline lookup yields CDR1 MNHEY and CDR2 SVGAGI. The CDR3 covers 13 residues. Trimming removed 5 bases from V and 2 bases from J, with 10 bases in between. The CDR3, as DNA: TGTGCCAGCAGTCACGGAGCCACCTACGAGCAGTACTTC. It specifies CASSHGATYEQYF.

This clonotype was picked up a small number of times. The chain has TRBV7-2 and TRBJ2-1; 7 positions agree with TRBD2. Germline V gene sequence: CDR1 SGHTA, CDR2 FQGNSA. The CDR3 consists of 15 residues. Trimming cost V 1 base and J 4 bases; bases outside gene matches: 4. This CDR3 reads CASSLGGGGYNEQFF. The CDR3 DNA is TGTGCCAGCAGCTTAGGGGGCGGGGGATACAATGAGCAGTTCTTC.

This clonotype has a count of ten or more. The rearrangement links TRBV9 to TRBJ2-1, with D possibly called TRBD1 or TRBD2 (5 bases each). The CDR3 sequence is 14 residues long. Germline V gives CDR1 SGDLS, CDR2 YYNGEE. V was shortened by 4 bases and J by 6 bases, with 14 bases between the two germline ends. The CDR3 bases are TGTGCCAGCAGCCCGAACCAGGGAGTCAATGAGCAGTTCTTC. Protein product: CASSPNQGVNEQFF.

This clonotype was detected ten times or more. This chain uses TRBV12-3 or TRBV12-4 with TRBJ2-1, with D perhaps given as TRBD1 or TRBD2 (6 bases each). V lost 2 bases, J lost 4 bases, and 18 bases lay in between. The CDR3 is 17 residues long. The CDR3 region is CASSLPPGGGEYNEQFF. DNA of the CDR3: TGTGCCAGCAGTTTACCCCCCGGGGGCGGAGAGTACAATGAGCAGTTCTTC.

The genes are TRBV28 and TRBJ1-4; 10 positions agree with TRBD1. The CDR3 is made up of 17 amino acids. Germline V CDR1 and CDR2: MDHEN, SYDVKM. V shed 1 base and J 5 bases; nucleotides not matched to a gene: 7. The CDR3 protein is CASSLFGGGQGNEKLFF. The CDR3, as DNA: TGTGCCAGCAGTTTATTTGGTGGGGGACAGGGGAATGAAAAACTGTTTTTT.

The V and J genes are TRBV29-1 and TRBJ2-3; perhaps TRBD2 as D (5 bases). Germline CDR1 reads SQVTM; CDR2 reads ANQGSEA. The CDR3 covers 17 residues. Trimming stripped 3 bases from V and 0 bases from J, with 19 bases between. Here the CDR3 reads CSVDGSHRDSSTDTQYF. CDR3 bases: TGCAGCGTTGACGGTTCTCACCGGGATTCTAGCACAGATACGCAGTATTTT.

This chain connects TRBV3-1 to TRBJ1-6; D gene unclear. The germline V gene encodes CDR1 LGHDT and CDR2 YNNKEL (reference sequence). The CDR3 sequence is 13 residues long. The V end lost 7 bases, the J end lost 3 bases, and 7 bases lay between the germline ends. CDR3 in amino acids: CASTLSYNSPLHF. As DNA, the CDR3 is TGTGCCAGCACCCTAAGCTATAATTCACCCCTCCACTTT.

This clonotype was counted between two and nine times. The chain carries TRBV6-1 and TRBJ2-7, with 7 bases fitting TRBD1. Germline V gives CDR1 MNHNS, CDR2 SASEGT. V was clipped by 5 bases and J by 0 bases; unmatched bases: 16. The CDR3 contains 18 residues. CDR3 nucleotide sequence: TGTGCCAGCAGTCTTATCCCCCCCGGAGCAGGGGGCTCCTACGAGCAGTACTTC. This translates into CASSLIPPGAGGSYEQYF.

The chain joins TRBV12-3 or TRBV12-4 to TRBJ1-5; D is undetermined. V shed 4 bases and J shed 11 bases, with 9 bases lying between them. The CDR3 loop spans 11 amino acids. CDR3 residues: CASSSSRAQHF. The CDR3 DNA reads as TGTGCCAGCAGTTCGTCTCGTGCCCAGCATTTT.